Listed below are T cell receptor beta chains from one sample, sequenced in a study of T cell repertoires in cytomegalovirus infection. Each CDR3 protein is one row after TCRdb ran MiXCR on the reads. The repertoire holds some 240,000 distinct CDR3 sequences, over 15% seen once, with around 43% in the top ten. The sample was CD8+ T cells from PBMCs. These receptors were collected from a human donor in good health (CMV status not recorded). Some clones in this sample may be carry-over from other donors' samples. Both conserved end residues are part of each CDR3. A D gene is named only where the DNA matches it firmly. Only some rows state a clone size, as once, few, many or a class for expanded clones.

clone size: few; J gene: TRBJ2-7; D gene: -; V gene: TRBV29-1; CDR3 length: 12; CDR3 DNA: TGCAGCGTTGAAGACAACACGGACGAGCAGTACTTC; CDR3 protein: CSVEDNTDEQYF
clone size: -; J gene: TRBJ2-7; D gene: TRBD1; V gene: TRBV20-1; CDR3 length: 13; CDR3 DNA: TGCAGTGCTAGAGGGGACAGGGACTACGAGCAGTACTTC; CDR3 protein: CSARGDRDYEQYF
clone size: -; J gene: TRBJ2-1; D gene: -; V gene: TRBV4-1; CDR3 length: 17; CDR3 DNA: TGCGCCAGCAGCCCGAAGTCCGATGGCAGGGGCGGGAATGAGCAGTTCTTC; CDR3 protein: CASSPKSDGRGGNEQFF
clone size: few; J gene: TRBJ2-5; D gene: -; V gene: TRBV7-6; CDR3 length: 13; CDR3 DNA: TGTGCCAGCAGCTTAGGGACGAGGGAGACCCAGTACTTC; CDR3 protein: CASSLGTRETQYF
clone size: many; J gene: TRBJ2-2; D gene: TRBD1; V gene: TRBV7-2; CDR3 length: 15; CDR3 DNA: TGTGCCAGCAGCTTAGGACAGGGTCTCGCCGGGGAGCTGTTTTTT; CDR3 protein: CASSLGQGLAGELFF
clone size: many; J gene: TRBJ2-3; D gene: -; V gene: TRBV28; CDR3 length: 15; CDR3 DNA: TGTGCCAGCAGTTTATATTCCGAGAGCACAGATACGCAGTATTTT; CDR3 protein: CASSLYSESTDTQYF
clone size: many; J gene: TRBJ1-5; D gene: -; V gene: TRBV2; CDR3 length: 17; CDR3 DNA: TGTGCCAGCAGTGAAGGAACCACGGGACACTTGAATCAGCCCCAGCATTTT; CDR3 protein: CASSEGTTGHLNQPQHF
clone size: few; J gene: TRBJ2-5; D gene: -; V gene: TRBV4-1; CDR3 length: 15; CDR3 DNA: TGCGCCAGCAGCCAAGTTAGTGAGGGGGAAAAGACCCAGTACTTC; CDR3 protein: CASSQVSEGEKTQYF
clone size: many; J gene: TRBJ2-4; D gene: -; V gene: TRBV5-5; CDR3 length: 14; CDR3 DNA: TGTGCCAGCAGCTTGACCGGGCCGACGGACATTCAGTACTTC; CDR3 protein: CASSLTGPTDIQYF
clone size: -; J gene: TRBJ2-7; D gene: -; V gene: TRBV6-2/TRBV6-3; CDR3 length: 14; CDR3 DNA: TGTGCCAGCAGGCCTGGGAGGGGGGCCCGCGAGCAGTACTTC; CDR3 protein: CASRPGRGAREQYF
clone size: -; J gene: TRBJ2-1; D gene: TRBD2; V gene: TRBV7-9; CDR3 length: 15; CDR3 DNA: TGTGCCAGCAGCTTACTAGCGGGGACGTCCAATGAGCAGTTCTTC; CDR3 protein: CASSLLAGTSNEQFF